Presented here are 18 T cell receptor beta chains from one specimen sequenced in a study of blood T cell repertoires in COVID-19. Libraries were prepared by immunoSEQ multiplex PCR; TCRdb keeps only in-frame clonotypes and omits some of them. The sample records tens of thousands of clones, around 87% being singletons. Sequenced: peripheral blood. These receptors were obtained from a man aged 45-65 years with active COVID-19.

This clone was detected only a few times. The sample contains more than one DNA sequence encoding this CDR3. CDR3: CASSVDRNYGYTF. Here the CDR3 DNA reads TGTGCCAGCAGCGTAGACAGGAACTATGGCTACACCTTC. The chain couples TRBV9 to TRBJ1-2; D may be TRBD1 (5 bases). V was trimmed by 0 bases and J by 2 bases, leaving 5 bases between them. CDR3 length: 13 amino acids. From germline, CDR1 is SGDLS and CDR2 YYNGEE.

This chain joins TRBV15 and TRBJ2-1; 10 nucleotides agree with TRBD2. After removal of 1 base from V and 10 bases from J, the junction contained 10 bases not matched to a gene. There are 16 residues in the CDR3. Germline V gene sequence: CDR1 LNHNV, CDR2 YYDKDF (reference sequence). In DNA, the CDR3 is TGTGCCACCAGCAGAGCAAGCGGGAGGGCCGTTCGGGAGCAGTTCTTC. This encodes CATSRASGRAVREQFF.

This clone was seen only a few times. The rearrangement joins TRBV5-1 to TRBJ1-1; D not certain. Germline lookup yields CDR1 SGHRS and CDR2 YFSETQ. This CDR3 spans 14 amino acids. The V gene lost 3 bases and the J gene lost 1 base, with 10 bases spanning the gap. DNA of the CDR3: TGCGCCAGCAGCTCTTGGGGAGAGAACACTGAAGCTTTCTTT. Its translation is CASSSWGENTEAFF.

There are a few counts of this clone. V gene TRBV28 combines with J gene TRBJ2-4; D possibly corresponds to TRBD1 (5 bases). Trimming cost V 7 bases and J 2 bases, with 12 bases left between them. CDR1 and CDR2 from the germline V gene are MDHEN and SYDVKM. The CDR3 consists of 14 residues. The CDR3 DNA reads TGTGCCAGCACCCTCCAGGGTACCAAAAACATTCAGTACTTC. Residues: CASTLQGTKNIQYF.

The chain has TRBV28 and TRBJ2-1; the D gene is possibly TRBD2 (6 bases). The germline V and J ends were trimmed by 2 bases and 0 bases, with 26 bases remaining between them. Per the germline V gene, CDR1 is MDHEN and CDR2 is SYDVKM. The CDR3 length is 21 residues. The CDR3 DNA follows: TGTGCCAGCAGTTTAATGGGATTGCGGGAAATTAGTGCGAGCTCCTACAATGAGCAGTTCTTC. It encodes CASSLMGLREISASSYNEQFF.

V usage is TRBV4-3 and J usage is TRBJ2-6; D is possibly TRBD2 (5 bases). V gave up 4 bases and J gave up 2 bases, with 9 bases separating them. This CDR3 region has 15 residues. CDR1 and CDR2 (germline): LGHNA, YSLEER. Here the CDR3 reads CASSRDYAGANVLTF. CDR3 nucleotide sequence: TGCGCCAGCAGCCGCGACTATGCTGGGGCCAACGTCCTGACTTTC.

V is TRBV2 and J is TRBJ1-1, with a tentative D call TRBD1 (6 bases). Trimming took off 1 base at V and 4 bases at J, with 13 bases between the two ends. Germline lookup yields CDR1 SNHLY and CDR2 FYNNEI. The CDR3 has 15 residues. CDR3 DNA: TGTGCCAGCAGTGAAGATCGGGGGGCGCGCACTGAAGCTTTCTTT. Protein product: CASSEDRGARTEAFF.

The V and J genes are TRBV7-2 and TRBJ2-5; 8 bases align to TRBD2. The J segment lost 1 base and the V segment lost 5 bases, leaving 6 bases of the junction unmatched. Germline loops: CDR1 SGHTA, CDR2 FQGNSA. There are 15 residues in the CDR3. CDR3 residues: CASSQLAGPQETQYF. The CDR3, as DNA: TGTGCCAGCAGCCAATTAGCGGGGCCCCAAGAGACCCAGTACTTC.

This rearrangement joins TRBV9 to TRBJ2-7; 8 bases align to TRBD1. The length of the CDR3 is 14 residues. Germline CDR1 reads SGDLS; CDR2 reads YYNGEE. Trimming at V came to 3 bases and at J to 4 bases, leaving 6 bases not matched to a gene. The CDR3 sequence is CASSAGQGVYEQYF. CDR3 nucleotides: TGTGCCAGCAGCGCCGGACAGGGAGTATACGAGCAGTACTTC.

This rearrangement joins TRBV18 to TRBJ2-3; D not certain. V was trimmed by 0 bases and J by 2 bases, leaving 6 bases between them. The CDR3 consists of 14 residues. The germline CDR1 and CDR2 sequences are KGHSH and LQKENI. CDR3 sequence (DNA): TGTGCCAGCTCACCACCGGCCTCCACAGATACGCAGTATTTT. The encoded protein is CASSPPASTDTQYF.

This clone was seen more than once but under ten times. The V gene is TRBV10-2, the J gene TRBJ2-1; possible D gene TRBD2, 6 bases. Trimming removed 6 bases from V and 9 bases from J, with 15 bases in between. Germline V CDR1 and CDR2: WSHSY, SAAADI. The CDR3 spans 13 residues. For the CDR3, the DNA is TGCGCCAGCAGCCCTGGAGCTAGCGTTGAGCAGTTCTTC. The encoded protein is CASSPGASVEQFF.

This chain links TRBV9 with TRBJ2-3; 9 positions match TRBD2. Trimming took 0 bases from V and 3 from J; bases not matched to a gene: 11. Germline V gene sequence: CDR1 SGDLS, CDR2 YYNGEE. There are 18 residues in the CDR3. The CDR3 DNA reads TGTGCCAGCAGCGTAGCTACGCGGGCGGGAGGGAATACAGATACGCAGTATTTT. It translates to CASSVATRAGGNTDTQYF.

The chain combines TRBV5-1 with TRBJ1-2; D possibly corresponds to TRBD1 (5 bases). There are 14 residues in the CDR3. V lost 0 bases to trimming and J lost 1 base, with 7 bases between them. Germline assignment: CDR1 SGHRS and CDR2 YFSETQ. The CDR3 DNA reads as TGCGCCAGCAGCTTGGGGGGCATTAACTATGGCTACACCTTC. Translating gives CASSLGGINYGYTF.

This chain joins TRBV13 and TRBJ2-7; no reliable D call. Trimming shortened V by 0 bases and J by 4 bases, and 7 bases separated the two germline ends. The CDR3 is 13 amino acids. Germline V gene data show CDR1 as PRHDT and CDR2 as FYEKMQ (reference sequence). Written as DNA, the CDR3 is TGTGCCAGCAGCTTAGGACGCGGATACGAGCAGTACTTC. It specifies CASSLGRGYEQYF.

The chain joins TRBV11-3 to TRBJ1-3; no clear D gene. V was cut by 0 bases and J by 3 bases, with 6 bases left in between. The CDR3 is 14 amino acids. Germline V gene lookup returns CDR1 SGHNT and CDR2 YENEEA. The CDR3 loop is CASSLDRSGNTIYF. The CDR3 DNA follows: TGTGCCAGCAGCTTAGATCGGAGTGGAAACACCATATATTTT.

The V and J genes are TRBV18 and TRBJ2-7, with 12 bases aligning to TRBD1. Trimming removed 2 bases from V and 4 bases from J; junction bases left unmatched: 9. CDR1 and CDR2 from the germline V gene are KGHSH and LQKENI. The CDR3 runs 17 residues. CDR3 sequence (DNA): TGTGCCAGCTCACCAGAACTGGGACAGGGGGCAGGATACGAGCAGTACTTC. Amino acids: CASSPELGQGAGYEQYF.

V usage is TRBV7-3 and J usage is TRBJ1-1; D is possibly TRBD1 (5 bases). The CDR3 covers 15 residues. Germline V lookup: CDR1 SGHTA, CDR2 FQGTGA. Trimming left V 1 base short and J 2 bases short, with 11 bases between. The CDR3: CASSLRGGFNTEAFF. Here the CDR3 DNA reads TGTGCCAGCAGCTTAAGGGGCGGTTTTAACACTGAAGCTTTCTTT.

The CDR3 coding sequence is TGTGCCAGTAGTATACCCGGACCCGGGGGAGCCAACGTCCTGACTTTC. Its protein is CASSIPGPGGANVLTF. The genes are TRBV19 and TRBJ2-6; possible D gene TRBD2, 6 bases. CDR1 is LNHDA and CDR2 is SQIVND in the germline V gene (reference sequence). This CDR3 spans 16 amino acids. Trimming removed 2 bases at V and 7 bases at J, with 15 bases between.